The T cell receptor beta chain described here comes from a study of cytomegalovirus exposure and HLA in healthy donors. PCR involved 60 Vbeta and 13 Jbeta primers. Repertoires were generated with immunoSEQ multiplex PCR, while TCRdb's copy carries only in-frame clones and drops some. The sample includes about 130,000 clones, 74% of them seen just once. V dropped 0 bases and J dropped 7 bases, with 13 bases sitting between them. CDR3 length equals 15 residues. Per germline, CDR1 LGHNA and CDR2 YSLEER. The receptor's source is a woman in her forties or fifties in good health and CMV-seropositive. The chain employs TRBV4-3 and TRBJ1-5; a weak D match, TRBD1 (6 bases). Material for sequencing was PBMCs. In nucleotides, the CDR3 is TGCGCCAGCAGCCAAGATCCCAGGGGTAGGCAGCCCCAGCATTTT. As protein: CASSQDPRGRQPQHF.